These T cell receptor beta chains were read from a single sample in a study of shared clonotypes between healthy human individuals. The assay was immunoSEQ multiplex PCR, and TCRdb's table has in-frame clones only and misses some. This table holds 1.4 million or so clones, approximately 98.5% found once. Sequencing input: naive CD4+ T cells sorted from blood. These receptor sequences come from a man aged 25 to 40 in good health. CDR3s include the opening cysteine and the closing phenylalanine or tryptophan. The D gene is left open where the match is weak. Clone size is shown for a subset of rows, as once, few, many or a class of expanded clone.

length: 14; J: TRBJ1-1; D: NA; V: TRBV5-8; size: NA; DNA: TGTGCCAGCAGCGCTTCAGGAGGAAACACTGAAGCTTTCTTT; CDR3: CASSASGGNTEAFF
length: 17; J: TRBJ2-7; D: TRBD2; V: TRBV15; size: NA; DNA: TGTGCCACCAGCAGAGATCTTCTGGCGGGGGAGAGCGGCGAGCAGTACTTC; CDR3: CATSRDLLAGESGEQYF
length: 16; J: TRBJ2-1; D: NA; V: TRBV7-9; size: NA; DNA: TGTGCCAGCAGCGGCCTCCTGGCAAGCTCCTACAATGAGCAGTTCTTC; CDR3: CASSGLLASSYNEQFF
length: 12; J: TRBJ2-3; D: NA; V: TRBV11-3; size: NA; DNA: TGTGCCAGCAGCCAAGGTGCGGATACGCAGTATTTT; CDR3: CASSQGADTQYF
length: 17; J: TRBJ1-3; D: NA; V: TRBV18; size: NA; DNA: TGTGCCAGCTCACCGGAGCTCCCTCTCCTCTCTGGAAACACCATATATTTT; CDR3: CASSPELPLLSGNTIYF
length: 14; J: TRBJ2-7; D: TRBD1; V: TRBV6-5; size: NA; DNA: TGTGCCAGCAACTCCAGGACAGGGGCGGTCGAGCAGTACTTC; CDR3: CASNSRTGAVEQYF
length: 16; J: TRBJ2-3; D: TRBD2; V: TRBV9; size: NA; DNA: TGTGCCAGCAGCGTAGACGGGAGGGCCCTCACAGATACGCAGTATTTT; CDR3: CASSVDGRALTDTQYF
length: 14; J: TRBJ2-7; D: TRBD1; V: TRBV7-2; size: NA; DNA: TGTGCCAGCAGCCAGGGACAGGGGTCCTACGAGCAGTACTTC; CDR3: CASSQGQGSYEQYF
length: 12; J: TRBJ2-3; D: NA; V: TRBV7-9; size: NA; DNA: TGTGCCAGCAGCCCCCAGTCAGATACGCAGTATTTT; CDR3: CASSPQSDTQYF
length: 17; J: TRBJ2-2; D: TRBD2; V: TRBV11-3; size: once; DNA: TGTGCCAGCAGCTTAGCCCTGAGCGGGGGAAACACCGGGGAGCTGTTTTTT; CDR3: CASSLALSGGNTGELFF